The 10 T cell receptor beta chains given below trace back to one sample, sequenced in a study of T cell responses to AZD1222 COVID-19 vaccine. The assay was immunoSEQ multiplex PCR, and TCRdb's table has in-frame clones only and misses some. The top ten clones hold around 4.9% of a sample with about 82,000 clones, 90% of them seen once. Sequences were derived from peripheral blood, sampled on day 0 of AZD1222 vaccination. These receptors were collected from an adult in good health.

The chain has TRBV6-1 and TRBJ1-5, with a weak D call TRBD1 (5 bases). V was pared by 6 bases and J by 2 bases, with 14 bases between. The length of the CDR3 is 15 residues. Germline V gene sequence: CDR1 MNHNS, CDR2 SASEGT. CDR3 residues: CASSLGQGGNQPQHF. DNA for the CDR3: TGTGCCAGCAGCCTGGGGCAGGGAGGCAATCAGCCCCAGCATTTT.

The rearrangement links TRBV5-6 to TRBJ1-5, with D possibly TRBD1 on 6 matching bases. V was shortened by 0 bases and J by 12 bases, with 13 bases between the two germline ends. The CDR3 spans 13 residues. Germline lookup yields CDR1 SGHDT and CDR2 YYEEEE. The CDR3 DNA is TGTGCCAGCAGCTTGGCCGGGGTCAGGGGCCAGCATTTT. Its translation is CASSLAGVRGQHF.

This chain uses TRBV18 with TRBJ2-5, with TRBD1 matching over 7 bases. Germline V CDR1 and CDR2: KGHSH, LQKENI. Germline trimming cut 4 bases from V and 0 bases from J; bases unmatched to any gene: 2. There are 14 residues in the CDR3. The chain's CDR3 is CASSQQGYQETQYF. The DNA of the CDR3 is TGTGCCAGCTCACAACAGGGGTACCAAGAGACCCAGTACTTC.

The genes are TRBV5-4 and TRBJ1-2; tentative D call: TRBD1 (6 bases). The ends were cut back, 6 bases at V and 5 bases at J, with 14 bases in the middle. There are 13 residues in the CDR3. CDR1 is SGHNT, CDR2 YYREEE, per germline (reference sequence). The CDR3 coding sequence is TGTGCCAGCACCGTCCAGGGGAAGTATGGCTACACCTTC. Translation: CASTVQGKYGYTF. Complete variable domain (other parts from reference TRBV5-4 and TRBJ1-2): ETGVTQSPTHLIKTRGQQVTLRCSSQSGHNTVSWYQQALGQGPQFIFQYYREEENGRGNFPPRFSGLQFPNYSSELNVNALELDDSALYLCASTVQGKYGYTFGSGTRLTVV.

The table lists this clone with a few counts. The chain links TRBV7-3 to TRBJ2-3; either TRBD1 or TRBD2 may fit D (6 bases each). Per the germline V gene, CDR1 is SGHTA and CDR2 is FQGTGA. The CDR3 is 14 residues long. The ends were cut back, 1 base at V and 4 bases at J, with 9 bases in the middle. The CDR3 is CASSLMGGPDTQYF. The DNA of the CDR3 is TGTGCCAGCAGCTTAATGGGGGGCCCAGATACGCAGTATTTT.

CDR3 region: CASSLEGVVVNQPQHF. Written as DNA, the CDR3 is TGTGCCAGCAGTTTAGAGGGGGTCGTGGTCAATCAGCCCCAGCATTTT. The rearrangement joins TRBV6-2 or TRBV6-3 to TRBJ1-5; possibly TRBD1 for D (6 bases). The germline V gene encodes CDR1 MNHEY and CDR2 SVGEGT. This CDR3 has 16 amino acids. With 4 bases removed from V and 3 bases from J, the gap between germline ends came to 16 bases.

The CDR3: CASSSKGFPTDTQYF. CDR3 nucleotides: TGTGCCAGCAGCTCTAAAGGGTTTCCCACAGATACGCAGTATTTT. The chain couples TRBV11-2 to TRBJ2-3; D is unresolved. V was shortened by 4 bases and J by 2 bases, with 13 bases between the two germline ends. The length of the CDR3 is 15 residues. Germline V CDR1 and CDR2: SGHAT, FQNNGV.

This clone was seen just once. The chain has TRBV2 and TRBJ2-2; TRBD2 aligns across 7 bases. The CDR3 is 16 residues long. V lost 7 bases to trimming and J lost 8 bases; unmatched junction nucleotides: 16. Looked up from germline, CDR1 is SNHLY and CDR2 is FYNNEI. The CDR3 sequence: CASMPPSRGGRGELFF. The DNA for the CDR3 is TGTGCCAGCATGCCTCCAAGCCGCGGGGGTCGAGGGGAGCTGTTTTTT.

The chain couples TRBV4-1 to TRBJ1-5; perhaps TRBD1 as D (6 bases). Germline V CDR1 and CDR2: MGHRA, YSYEKL. The length of the CDR3 is 15 residues. The ends were cut back, 0 bases at V and 6 bases at J, with 12 bases in the middle. CDR3 protein: CASSQDYGGRQPQHF. In nucleotides, the CDR3 is TGCGCCAGCAGCCAAGATTACGGGGGGCGTCAGCCCCAGCATTTT.

The sample holds one count of this clone. This rearrangement joins TRBV11-2 to TRBJ2-7, with 7 bases identical to TRBD2. The CDR3 is 13 amino acids. With 5 bases clipped from V and 3 bases from J, the junction kept 4 bases outside the gene matches. The germline V gene encodes CDR1 SGHAT and CDR2 FQNNGV. The CDR3, as DNA: TGTGCCAGCAGCCGGGACTATGGCTACGAGCAGTACTTC. Protein: CASSRDYGYEQYF.